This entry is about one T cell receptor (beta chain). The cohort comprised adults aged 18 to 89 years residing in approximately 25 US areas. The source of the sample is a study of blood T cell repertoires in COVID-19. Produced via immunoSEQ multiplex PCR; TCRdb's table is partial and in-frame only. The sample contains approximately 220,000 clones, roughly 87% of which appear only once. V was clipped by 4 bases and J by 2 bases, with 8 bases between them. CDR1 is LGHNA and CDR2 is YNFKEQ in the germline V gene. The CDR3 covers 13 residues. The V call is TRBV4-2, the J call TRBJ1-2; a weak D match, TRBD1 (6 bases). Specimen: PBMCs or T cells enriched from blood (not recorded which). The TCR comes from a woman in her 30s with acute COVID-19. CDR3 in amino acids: CASSLGQNYGYTF. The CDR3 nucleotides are TGTGCCAGCAGCCTCGGACAGAACTATGGCTACACCTTC.